This T cell receptor beta chain was retrieved from a study of T cell repertoires in cytomegalovirus infection. Study-level background: TCR beta signatures that were public indicated CMV infection and matching HLA type. Overall study findings and caveats: Adding up the frequency of public TCR beta families identified people who carried CMV plus the relevant HLA. HLA-C-restricted CMV-specific TCR beta clonotypes were dominant in the ex vivo response.

The germline gives CDR1 SGHTA, CDR2 FQGTGA. The CDR3 is made up of 14 amino acids. TCRdb itself ran the reads through MiXCR, one entry per CDR3 protein. Of around 310,000 distinct CDR3 sequences in the sample, roughly 15% were seen once. A word on this clonotype: The antigen remains unidentified. A junction end diverges from the germline sequence, so it may reflect a read error.

The rearrangement joins TRBV7-3 to TRBJ2-1, with D tentatively TRBD1 or TRBD2 (5 bases each). The specimen was PBMCs. This clonotype was sampled from a human donor in good health (CMV status not recorded). Some clones in this sample may be carry-over from other donors' samples. The CDR3 sequence: CASSGGNSYNGQFF. For the CDR3, the DNA is TGTGCCAGCAGCGGGGGTAACTCCTACAATGGGCAGTTCTTC.